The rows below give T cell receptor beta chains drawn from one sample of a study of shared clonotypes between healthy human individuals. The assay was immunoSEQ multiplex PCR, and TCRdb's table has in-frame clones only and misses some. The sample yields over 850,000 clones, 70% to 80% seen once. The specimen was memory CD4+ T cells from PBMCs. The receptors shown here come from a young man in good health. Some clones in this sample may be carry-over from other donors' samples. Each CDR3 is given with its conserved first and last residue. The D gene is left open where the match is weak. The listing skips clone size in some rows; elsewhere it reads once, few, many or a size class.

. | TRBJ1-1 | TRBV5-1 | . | TGCGCCAGCTCAATCACATCAGCGAACACTGAAGCTTTCTTT | CASSITSANTEAFF
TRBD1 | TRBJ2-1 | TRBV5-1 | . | TGCGCCAGCAGCTTGGTCGGACAGGGGTACAATGAGCAGTTCTTC | CASSLVGQGYNEQFF
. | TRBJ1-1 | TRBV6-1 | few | TGTGCCAGCAGTCCAAGGGGAGCGGAAGCTTTCTTT | CASSPRGAEAFF
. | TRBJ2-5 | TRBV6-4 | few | TGTGCCAGCACCCAAGGGGGGACACCAGCCGACAAGCAAGAGACCCAGTACTTC | CASTQGGTPADKQETQYF
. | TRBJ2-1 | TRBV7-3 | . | TGTGCCAGCAGCCCGGACGGTAATGAGCAGTTCTTC | CASSPDGNEQFF
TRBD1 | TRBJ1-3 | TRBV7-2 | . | TGTGCCAGCAGCTTGGGACAGGGATCGCCTGGAAACACCATATATTTT | CASSLGQGSPGNTIYF
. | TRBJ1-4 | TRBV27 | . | TGTGCCAGCAGTTTAGCGGGACCAACTAATGAAAAACTGTTTTTT | CASSLAGPTNEKLFF
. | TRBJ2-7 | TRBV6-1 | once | TGTGCCACCCCAGGGAGCCGCTCCTACGAGCAGTACTTC | CATPGSRSYEQYF
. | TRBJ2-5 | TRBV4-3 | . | TGCGCCAGCAGCCAAGTTCTGAACTCGGCAGAGACCCAGTACTTC | CASSQVLNSAETQYF
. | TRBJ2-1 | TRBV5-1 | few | TGCGCCAGCAGCTTGACGACAGTCTACAATGAGCAGTTCTTC | CASSLTTVYNEQFF
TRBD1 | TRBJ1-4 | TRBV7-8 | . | TGTGCCAGCAGTCAAGCTGGGACAGGGCCTTATGAAAAACTGTTTTTT | CASSQAGTGPYEKLFF
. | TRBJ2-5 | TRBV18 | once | TGTGCCAGCTCCCCGCTTCCGGACCAAGAGACCCAGTACTTC | CASSPLPDQETQYF
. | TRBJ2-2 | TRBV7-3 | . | TGTGCCAGCAGCCCTTCCAACACCGGGGAGCTGTTTTTT | CASSPSNTGELFF
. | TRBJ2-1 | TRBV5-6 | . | TGTGCCAGCAGCTTGCAAGTTATCAATGAGCAGTTCTTC | CASSLQVINEQFF
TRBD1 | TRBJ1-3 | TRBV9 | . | TGTGCCAGCAGCCAGGGACAGGGGCCAACGGCCTCTGGAAACACCATATATTTT | CASSQGQGPTASGNTIYF
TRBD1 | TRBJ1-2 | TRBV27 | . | TGTGCCAGCAGTCCCGCTGGGACAGGGGATGGCTACACCTTC | CASSPAGTGDGYTF
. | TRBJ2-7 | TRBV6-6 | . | TGTGCCAGCAGCCAAAACAGGGCCGAGCAGTACTTC | CASSQNRAEQYF
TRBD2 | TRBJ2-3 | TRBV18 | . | TGTGCCAGCTCACCACCTAGCGGGAGAGCAGATACGCAGTATTTT | CASSPPSGRADTQYF
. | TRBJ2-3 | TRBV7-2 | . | TGTGCCAGCAGCCGACTAGTCACAGATACGCAGTATTTT | CASSRLVTDTQYF
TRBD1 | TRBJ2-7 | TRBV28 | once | TGTGCCAGCAGTCGCCTGCGTCGACAGGGCCACTCCTACGAGCAGTACTTC | CASSRLRRQGHSYEQYF
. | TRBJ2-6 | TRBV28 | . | TGTGCCAGCAGGATATCTGGGGCCAACGTCCTGACTTTC | CASRISGANVLTF
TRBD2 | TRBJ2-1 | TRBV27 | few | TGTGCCAGCATGACGGGAGGGAGGAATGAGCAGTTCTTC | CASMTGGRNEQFF
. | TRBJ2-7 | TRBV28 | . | TGTGCCAGCAGCAAACAGTTCAGCTCCTACGAGCAGTACTTC | CASSKQFSSYEQYF
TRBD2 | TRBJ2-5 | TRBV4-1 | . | TGCGCCAGCAGCCAAGAAGGGCTAGCGGGAGGTCGTTCGGAGACCCAGTACTTC | CASSQEGLAGGRSETQYF
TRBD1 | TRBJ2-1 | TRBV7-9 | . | TGTGCCAGCAGCCCAGGGGGAAGTAGATGGAATGAGCAGTTCTTC | CASSPGGSRWNEQFF
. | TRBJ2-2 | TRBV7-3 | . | TGTGCCAGCAGCTTTCTCTCCCGAGGCGGGGAGCTGTTTTTT | CASSFLSRGGELFF
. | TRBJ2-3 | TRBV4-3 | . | TGCGCCAGCAGCCAAGGGAGCTCCGGTACGCAGTATTTT | CASSQGSSGTQYF
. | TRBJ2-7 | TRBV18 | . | TGTGCCAGCTCACCGACCTCCCGGAGCTACGAGCAGTACTTC | CASSPTSRSYEQYF
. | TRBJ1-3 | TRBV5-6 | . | TGTGCCAGCAGCCAGGGACTGGGCTCTGGAAACACCATATATTTT | CASSQGLGSGNTIYF